The clone carrying this TCR beta chain has only a few counts. The antigen remains unidentified. Germline CDR1 is LGHNT and CDR2 is FRNRAP. CDR3 length: 15 residues. The ends were cut back, 7 bases at V and 3 bases at J, with 19 bases in the middle. The data originate from a study of T cell repertoires in cytomegalovirus infection. The wider study: Recently described HLA-C-restricted plus well-studied HLA-B-restricted CMV epitopes were used. Both CMV infection and a matching HLA type were indicated by public TCR beta signatures. Points from the study as a whole: Based on cumulative public TCR beta family frequency, carriers of CMV plus the relevant HLA were identified. In two of eight donors, the top clonotype was HLA-C-restricted CMV-specific.

TCRdb recomputed calls from the reads with MiXCR, one row per CDR3 protein. The sample contains hundreds of thousands of distinct CDR3 sequences, around 32% of which appear only once. The receptor was isolated from a human donor in good health (CMV status not recorded). Some clones in this sample may be carry-over from other donors' samples. The starting material was cultured CD8+ T cells from PBMCs, obtained from culture after CMV antigen stimulation. V gene TRBV12-5 combines with J gene TRBJ2-7; no reliable D call. The CDR3, as DNA: TGTGCTAGTGCTTGGGATAATGGGCTCAGCTACGAGCAGTACTTC. This codes for CASAWDNGLSYEQYF.